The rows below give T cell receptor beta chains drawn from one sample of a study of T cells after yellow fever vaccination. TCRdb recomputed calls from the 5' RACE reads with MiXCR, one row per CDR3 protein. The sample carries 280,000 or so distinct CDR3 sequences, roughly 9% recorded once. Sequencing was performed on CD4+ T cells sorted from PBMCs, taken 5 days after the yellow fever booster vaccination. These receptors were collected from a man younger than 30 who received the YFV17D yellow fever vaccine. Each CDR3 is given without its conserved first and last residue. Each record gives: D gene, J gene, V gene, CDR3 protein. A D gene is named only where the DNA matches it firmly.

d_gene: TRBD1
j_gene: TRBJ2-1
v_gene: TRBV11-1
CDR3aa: ASSRGGVIVQNEQF

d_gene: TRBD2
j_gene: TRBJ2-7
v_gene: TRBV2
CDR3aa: ASRGGRTALSEQY

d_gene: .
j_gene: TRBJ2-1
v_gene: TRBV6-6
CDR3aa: ASSYPRSGKSYNEQF

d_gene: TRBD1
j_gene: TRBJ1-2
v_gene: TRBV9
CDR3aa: ASSVKAGTANYGYT

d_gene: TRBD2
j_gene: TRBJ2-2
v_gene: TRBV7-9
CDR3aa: ASSFRRGVAGELF

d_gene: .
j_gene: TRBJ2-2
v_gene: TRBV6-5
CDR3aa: ASSYRFQFHANTGELF

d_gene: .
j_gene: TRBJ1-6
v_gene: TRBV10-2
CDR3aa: ASSESVAVRGSPLH

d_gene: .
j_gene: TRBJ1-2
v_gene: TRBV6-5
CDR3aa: ASRRGRLEGYGYT

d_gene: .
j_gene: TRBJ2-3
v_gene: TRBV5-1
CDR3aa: ASSGGRQMRWLTQY

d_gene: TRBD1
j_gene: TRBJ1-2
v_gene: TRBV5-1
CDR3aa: ASRGATGGHTNYGYT

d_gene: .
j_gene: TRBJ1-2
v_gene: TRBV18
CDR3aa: ASSKLRDVENYGYT

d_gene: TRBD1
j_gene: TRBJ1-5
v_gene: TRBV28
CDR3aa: ASSSPQGAQPQH

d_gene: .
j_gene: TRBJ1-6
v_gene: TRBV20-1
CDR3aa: SARDNRRGLNSPLH

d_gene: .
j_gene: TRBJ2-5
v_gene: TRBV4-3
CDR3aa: ASSQGVVGRGRQETQY

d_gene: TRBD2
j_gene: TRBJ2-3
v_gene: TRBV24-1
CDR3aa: ATSDSGGVDTQY

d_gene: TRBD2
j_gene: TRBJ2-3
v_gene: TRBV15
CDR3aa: ATSRGGTSGGTDTQY

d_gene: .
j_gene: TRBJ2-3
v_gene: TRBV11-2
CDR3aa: ASSFSGTDTQY

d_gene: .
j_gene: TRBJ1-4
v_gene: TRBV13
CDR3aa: ASSLRGRGDEKLF

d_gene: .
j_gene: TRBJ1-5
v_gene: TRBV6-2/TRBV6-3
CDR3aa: ASSPLGARDSNQPQH

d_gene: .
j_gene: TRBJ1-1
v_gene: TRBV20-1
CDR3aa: SAWGPNTEAF

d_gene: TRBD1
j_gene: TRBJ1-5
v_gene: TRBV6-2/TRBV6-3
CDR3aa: ASSYEQGARNQPQH

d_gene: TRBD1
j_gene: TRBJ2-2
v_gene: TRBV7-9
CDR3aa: ASSLGETTGAGELF

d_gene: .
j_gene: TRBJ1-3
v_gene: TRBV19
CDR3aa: ASIRLSSGNTIY

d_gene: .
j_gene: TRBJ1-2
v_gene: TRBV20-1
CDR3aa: SARERGMGYT

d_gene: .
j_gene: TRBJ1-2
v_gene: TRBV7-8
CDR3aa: ASSSYLYGYT

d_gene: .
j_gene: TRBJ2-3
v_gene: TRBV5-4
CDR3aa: ASSLDARTTDTQY

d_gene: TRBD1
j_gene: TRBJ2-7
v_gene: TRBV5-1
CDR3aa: ASSQVQGNYEQY

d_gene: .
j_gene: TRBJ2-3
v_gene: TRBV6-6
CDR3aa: ASCGRTGRDTQY

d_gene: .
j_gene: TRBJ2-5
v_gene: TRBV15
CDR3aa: ATSRDIDGTQY

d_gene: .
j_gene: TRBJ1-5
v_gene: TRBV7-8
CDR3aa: ASSSDTPWPNQPQH

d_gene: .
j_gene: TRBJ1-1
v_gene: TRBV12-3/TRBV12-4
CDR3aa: ASSSLIDTEAF

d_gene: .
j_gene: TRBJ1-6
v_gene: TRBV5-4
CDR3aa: ASSPQGSPLH

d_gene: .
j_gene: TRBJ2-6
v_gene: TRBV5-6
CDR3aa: ASRRNRDYFSGANVLT

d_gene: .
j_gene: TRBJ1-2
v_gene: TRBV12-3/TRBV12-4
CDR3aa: ASSLFQVTNYGYT

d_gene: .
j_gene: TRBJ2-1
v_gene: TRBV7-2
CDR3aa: ASSLPPGTDEQF

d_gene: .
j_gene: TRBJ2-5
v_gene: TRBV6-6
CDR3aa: ASRTSNGPQY

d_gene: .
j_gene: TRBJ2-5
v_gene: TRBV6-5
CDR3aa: ASRWSWGAPETQY

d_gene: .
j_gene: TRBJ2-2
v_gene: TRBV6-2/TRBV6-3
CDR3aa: ASRRGELF

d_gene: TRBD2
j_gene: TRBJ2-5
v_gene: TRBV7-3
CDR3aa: ASRSYGGALETQY

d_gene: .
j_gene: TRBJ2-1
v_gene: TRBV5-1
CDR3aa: ASSLGLRASYNEQF